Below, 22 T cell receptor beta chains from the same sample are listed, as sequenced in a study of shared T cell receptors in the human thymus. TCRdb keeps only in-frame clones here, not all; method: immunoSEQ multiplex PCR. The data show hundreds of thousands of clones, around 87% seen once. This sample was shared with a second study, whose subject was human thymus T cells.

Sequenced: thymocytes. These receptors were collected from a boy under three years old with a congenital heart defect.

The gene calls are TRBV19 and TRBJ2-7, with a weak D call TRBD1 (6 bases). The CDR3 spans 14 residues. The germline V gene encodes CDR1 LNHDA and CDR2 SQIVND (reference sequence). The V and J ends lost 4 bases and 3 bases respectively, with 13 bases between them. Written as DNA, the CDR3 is TGTGCCAGTAGTACTACAGGGTCTTACTACGAGCAGTACTTC. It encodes CASSTTGSYYEQYF.

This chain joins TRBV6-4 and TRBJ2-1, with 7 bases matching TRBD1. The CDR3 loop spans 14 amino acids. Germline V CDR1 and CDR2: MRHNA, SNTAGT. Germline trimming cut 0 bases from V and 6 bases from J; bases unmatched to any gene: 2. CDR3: CASSDSYRGNEQFF. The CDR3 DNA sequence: TGTGCCAGCAGTGACTCTTACAGGGGCAATGAGCAGTTCTTC.

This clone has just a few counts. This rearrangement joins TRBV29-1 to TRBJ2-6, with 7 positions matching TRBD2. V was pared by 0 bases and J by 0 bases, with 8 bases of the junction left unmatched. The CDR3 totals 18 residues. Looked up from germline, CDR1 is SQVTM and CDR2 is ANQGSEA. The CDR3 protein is CSVEEFAGTTSGANVLTF. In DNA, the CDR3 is TGCAGCGTTGAAGAGTTCGCCGGGACTACCTCTGGGGCCAACGTCCTGACTTTC.

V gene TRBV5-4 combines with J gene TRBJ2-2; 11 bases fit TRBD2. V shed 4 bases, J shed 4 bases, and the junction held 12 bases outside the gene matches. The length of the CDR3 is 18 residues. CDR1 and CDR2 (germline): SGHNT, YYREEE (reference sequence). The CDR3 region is CASSGTSGAKGGTGELFF. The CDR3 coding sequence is TGTGCCAGCAGCGGGACTAGCGGAGCCAAGGGGGGCACCGGGGAGCTGTTTTTT.

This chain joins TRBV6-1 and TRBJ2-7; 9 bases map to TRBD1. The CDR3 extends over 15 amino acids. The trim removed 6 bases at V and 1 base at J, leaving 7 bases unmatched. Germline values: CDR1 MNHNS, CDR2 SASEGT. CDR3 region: CASRSRDRVSYEQYF. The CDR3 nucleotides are TGTGCCAGCAGATCTCGGGACAGGGTGTCCTACGAGCAGTACTTC.

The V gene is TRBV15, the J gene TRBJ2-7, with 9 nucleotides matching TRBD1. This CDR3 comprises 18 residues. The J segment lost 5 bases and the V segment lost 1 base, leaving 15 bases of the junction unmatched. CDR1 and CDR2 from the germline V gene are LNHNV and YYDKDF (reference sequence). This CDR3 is CATSRGGHTGTGYHEQYF. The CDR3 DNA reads TGTGCCACCAGCAGAGGAGGACACACCGGGACAGGGTACCACGAGCAGTACTTC.

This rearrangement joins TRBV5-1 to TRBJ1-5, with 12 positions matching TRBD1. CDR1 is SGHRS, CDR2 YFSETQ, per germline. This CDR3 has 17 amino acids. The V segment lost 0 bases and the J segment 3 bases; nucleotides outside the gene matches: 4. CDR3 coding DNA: TGCGCCAGCAGCTTGGGGGGACAGGGGGCGGTCAATCAGCCCCAGCATTTT. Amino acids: CASSLGGQGAVNQPQHF.

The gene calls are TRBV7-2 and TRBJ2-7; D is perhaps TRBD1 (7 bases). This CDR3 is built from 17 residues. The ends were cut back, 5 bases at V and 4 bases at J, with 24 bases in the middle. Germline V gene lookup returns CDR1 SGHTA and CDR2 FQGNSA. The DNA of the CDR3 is TGTGCCAGCAGCCCGGACAGGAGCGGGCAATTTCAGTACGAGCAGTACTTC. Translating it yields CASSPDRSGQFQYEQYF.

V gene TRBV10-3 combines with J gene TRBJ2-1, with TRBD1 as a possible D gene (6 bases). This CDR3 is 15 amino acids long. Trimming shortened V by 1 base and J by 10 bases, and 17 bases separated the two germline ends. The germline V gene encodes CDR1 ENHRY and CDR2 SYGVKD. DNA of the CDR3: TGTGCCATCAGTGAGTTCTCACCCACAGGGAAAGAGCAGTTCTTC. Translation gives CAISEFSPTGKEQFF.

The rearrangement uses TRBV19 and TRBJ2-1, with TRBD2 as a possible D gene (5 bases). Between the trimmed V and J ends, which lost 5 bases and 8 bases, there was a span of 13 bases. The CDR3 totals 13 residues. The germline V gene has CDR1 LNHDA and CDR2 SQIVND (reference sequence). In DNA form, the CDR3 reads TGTGCCAGTAGTCTCCGGACTGGGGATGAGCAGTTCTTC. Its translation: CASSLRTGDEQFF. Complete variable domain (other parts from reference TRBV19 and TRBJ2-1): DGGITQSPKYLFRKEGQNVTLSCEQNLNHDAMYWYRQDPGQGLRLIYYSQIVNDFQKGDIAEGYSVSREKKESFPLTVTSAQKNPTAFYLCASSLRTGDEQFFGPGTRLTVL.

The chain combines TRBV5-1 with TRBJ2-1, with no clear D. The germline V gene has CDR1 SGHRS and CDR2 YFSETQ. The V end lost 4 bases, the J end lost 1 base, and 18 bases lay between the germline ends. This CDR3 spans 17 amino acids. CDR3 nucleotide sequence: TGCGCCAGCAGCCTATTCCCTCTACGTTGGTCCTACAATGAGCAGTTCTTC. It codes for CASSLFPLRWSYNEQFF.

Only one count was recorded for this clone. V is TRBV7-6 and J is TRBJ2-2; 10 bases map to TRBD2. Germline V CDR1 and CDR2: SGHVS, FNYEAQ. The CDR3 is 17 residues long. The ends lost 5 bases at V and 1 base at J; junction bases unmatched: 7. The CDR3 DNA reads TGTGCCAGCAGCCGAGCGGGAGGGCCCCTGAACACCGGGGAGCTGTTTTTT. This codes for CASSRAGGPLNTGELFF.

CDR3: CAIRAGTSGRALDNEQFF. Written as DNA, the CDR3 is TGTGCCATCAGGGCCGGGACTAGCGGGAGGGCCCTGGACAATGAGCAGTTCTTC. The V and J genes are TRBV10-3 and TRBJ2-1; the match to TRBD2 covers 16 bases. The germline CDR1 and CDR2 sequences are ENHRY and SYGVKD. The CDR3 sequence is 18 residues long. The V segment lost 6 bases and the J segment 5 bases; nucleotides outside the gene matches: 10.

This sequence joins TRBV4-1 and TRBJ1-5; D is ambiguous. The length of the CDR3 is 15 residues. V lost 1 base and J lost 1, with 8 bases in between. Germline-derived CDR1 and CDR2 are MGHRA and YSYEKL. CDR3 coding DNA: TGCGCCAGCAGCCAAGGACTGAAGAGCAATCAGCCCCAGCATTTT. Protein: CASSQGLKSNQPQHF.

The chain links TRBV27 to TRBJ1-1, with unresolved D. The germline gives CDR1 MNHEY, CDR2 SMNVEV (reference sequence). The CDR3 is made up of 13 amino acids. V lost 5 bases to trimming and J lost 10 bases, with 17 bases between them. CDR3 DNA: TGTGCCAGCAGTCCCGGCCCAATCCAGGCAGCTTTCTTT. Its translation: CASSPGPIQAAFF.

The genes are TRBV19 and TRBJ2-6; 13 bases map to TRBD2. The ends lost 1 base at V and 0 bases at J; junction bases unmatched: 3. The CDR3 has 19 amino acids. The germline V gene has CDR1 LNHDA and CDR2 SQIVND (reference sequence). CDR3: CASSIVGTSGNSGANVLTF. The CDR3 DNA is TGTGCCAGTAGTATAGTGGGGACTAGCGGGAACTCTGGGGCCAACGTCCTGACTTTC. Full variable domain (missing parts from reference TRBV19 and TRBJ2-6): DGGITQSPKYLFRKEGQNVTLSCEQNLNHDAMYWYRQDPGQGLRLIYYSQIVNDFQKGDIAEGYSVSREKKESFPLTVTSAQKNPTAFYLCASSIVGTSGNSGANVLTFGAGSRLTVL.

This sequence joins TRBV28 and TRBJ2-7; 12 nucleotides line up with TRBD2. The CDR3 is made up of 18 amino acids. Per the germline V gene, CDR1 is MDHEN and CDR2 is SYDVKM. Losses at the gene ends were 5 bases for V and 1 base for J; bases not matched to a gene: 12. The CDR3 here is CASSLPTSGRTGSYEQYF. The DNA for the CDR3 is TGTGCCAGCAGTCTACCGACTAGCGGGAGAACCGGATCCTACGAGCAGTACTTC.

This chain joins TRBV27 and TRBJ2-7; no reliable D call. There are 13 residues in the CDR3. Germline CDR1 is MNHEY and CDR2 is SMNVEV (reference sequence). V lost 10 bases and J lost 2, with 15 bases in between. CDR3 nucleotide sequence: TGTGCCACCCCCCAGGTAGGAACCTACGAGCAGTACTTC. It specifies CATPQVGTYEQYF.

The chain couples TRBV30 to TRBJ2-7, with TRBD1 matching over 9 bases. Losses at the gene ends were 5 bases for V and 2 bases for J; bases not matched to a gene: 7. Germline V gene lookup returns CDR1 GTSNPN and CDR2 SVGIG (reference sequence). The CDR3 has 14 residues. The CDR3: CAWGTGRGPYEQYF. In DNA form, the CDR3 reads TGTGCCTGGGGGACAGGGCGGGGTCCCTACGAGCAGTACTTC.

The CDR3 sequence: CASSGRGGTEAFF. CDR3 DNA sequence: TGCGCCAGCAGTGGTCGGGGTGGGACTGAAGCTTTCTTT. The chain employs TRBV10-1 and TRBJ1-1; no clear D gene. From germline, CDR1 is WNHNN and CDR2 SYGVQD (reference sequence). The CDR3 consists of 13 residues. Deletions cut 4 bases from V and 5 bases from J, with 11 bases between.

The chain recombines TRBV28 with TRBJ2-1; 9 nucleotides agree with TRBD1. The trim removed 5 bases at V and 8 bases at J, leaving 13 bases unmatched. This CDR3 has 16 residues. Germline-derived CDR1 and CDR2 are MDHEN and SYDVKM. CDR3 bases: TGTGCCAGCAGTCAGACAGGGGGGATCCGAGGCCATGAGCAGTTCTTC. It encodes CASSQTGGIRGHEQFF.

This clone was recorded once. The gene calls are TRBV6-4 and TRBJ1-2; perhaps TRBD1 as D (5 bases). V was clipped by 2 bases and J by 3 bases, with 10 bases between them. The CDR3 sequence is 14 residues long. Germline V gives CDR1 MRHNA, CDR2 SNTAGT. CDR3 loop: CASSDPRAHYGYTF. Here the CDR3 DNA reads TGTGCCAGCAGTGACCCCAGGGCCCACTATGGCTACACCTTC.